This TCR beta chain was recovered during a study of blood T cell repertoires in COVID-19. About the research overall: The study drew acute and convalescent COVID-19 samples from the United States, Italy and Spain. Nucleic acid was either cDNA or gDNA, and it came from T cells, B-cell-depleted T cells, or PBMCs.

Per the original methods: Amplification of reference gene primers provided the estimated nucleated cell counts. The assay was immunoSEQ multiplex PCR, and TCRdb's table has in-frame clones only and misses some. The D gene and trimming were derived from the DNA, and the V and J assignments and clone size from that table. Of about 85,000 clones detected, roughly 86% appear once; the ten largest clones hold approximately 1.2%. Germline CDR1 MNHEY, CDR2 SVGAGI. The V end was cut by 8 bases, the J end by 8 bases, with 6 bases between. This CDR3 has 10 amino acids. Material: peripheral blood. This chain joins TRBV6-5 and TRBJ1-4; D not certain. The TCR sequence derives from a woman of 80 years or more with acute or convalescent COVID-19. The DNA for the CDR3 is TGTGCCAGCGAACGGGAAAAACTGTTTTTT. It specifies CASEREKLFF.